These T cell receptor gamma chains were read from a single sample in a study of gammadelta T cells in human blood. TCRdb ran CATT on the RT-PCR reads. The table records some 100 gamma-chain clones, 4% to 4.5% of them present only once. The source material was non-Vgamma9Vdelta2 gamma-delta T cells from adult blood. These receptors came from a human donor. Each CDR3 is given with its conserved first and last residue. For some rows the clone size is stated as once, few or many, or as a class when expanded; others skip it.

j_call v_call clone_size cdr3_length cdr3_aa cdr3_nt
TRGJ1/TRGJ2 TRGV2 hyperexpanded 13 CATWDGYYYKKLF TGTGCCACCTGGGACGGATATTATTATAAGAAACTCTTT
TRGJ1/TRGJ2 TRGV5 hyperexpanded 16 CATWDSPGGYYYKKLF TGTGCCACCTGGGACAGCCCTGGGGGTTATTATTATAAGAAACTCTTT
TRGJ1/TRGJ2 TRGV2 hyperexpanded 16 CATWDGPPGFYYKKLF TGTGCCACCTGGGACGGGCCCCCTGGTTTTTATTATAAGAAACTCTTT
TRGJP TRGV9 . 14 CALWEVLGKKIKVF TGTGCCTTGTGGGAGGTGTTGGGCAAAAAAATCAAGGTATTT
TRGJP1 TRGV2 hyperexpanded 15 CATWEPYTTGWFKIF TGTGCCACCTGGGAGCCATATACCACTGGTTGGTTCAAGATATTT
TRGJ1/TRGJ2 TRGV2 large 11 CATWDGHLKLF TGTGCCACCTGGGACGGGCACTTGAAACTCTTT
TRGJ1/TRGJ2 TRGV3 large 17 CATWDSRKAKNYYKKLF TGTGCCACCTGGGACAGCCGCAAAGCCAAAAATTATTATAAGAAACTCTTT
TRGJP2 TRGV9 large 12 CALWISDWIKTF TGTGCCTTGTGGATTAGTGATTGGATCAAGACGTTT
TRGJP TRGV9 large 16 CALWDPRELGKKIKVF TGTGCCTTGTGGGACCCCAGGGAGTTGGGCAAAAAAATCAAGGTATTT
TRGJP2 TRGV9 large 17 CALWEVRFYSSDWIKTF TGTGCCTTGTGGGAGGTGCGTTTTTACAGTAGTGATTGGATCAAGACGTTT
TRGJ1/TRGJ2 TRGV2 large 13 CATWDGRDYKKLF TGTGCCACCTGGGACGGGCGGGATTATAAGAAACTCTTT
TRGJ1/TRGJ2 TRGV2 large 13 CATWDGQYYKKLF TGTGCCACCTGGGACGGGCAATATTATAAGAAACTCTTT
TRGJ1/TRGJ2 TRGV5 large 15 CATWDRPDNHYKKLF TGTGCCACCTGGGACAGGCCCGACAATCATTATAAGAAACTCTTT
TRGJP TRGV9 hyperexpanded 16 CALWEVKELGKKIKVF TGTGCCTTGTGGGAGGTGAAAGAGTTGGGCAAAAAAATCAAGGTATTT
TRGJ1/TRGJ2 TRGV9 large 17 CALWEDWCEFESTKKLF TGTGCCTTGTGGGAGGACTGGTGTGAGTTTGAATCAACTAAGAAACTCTTT